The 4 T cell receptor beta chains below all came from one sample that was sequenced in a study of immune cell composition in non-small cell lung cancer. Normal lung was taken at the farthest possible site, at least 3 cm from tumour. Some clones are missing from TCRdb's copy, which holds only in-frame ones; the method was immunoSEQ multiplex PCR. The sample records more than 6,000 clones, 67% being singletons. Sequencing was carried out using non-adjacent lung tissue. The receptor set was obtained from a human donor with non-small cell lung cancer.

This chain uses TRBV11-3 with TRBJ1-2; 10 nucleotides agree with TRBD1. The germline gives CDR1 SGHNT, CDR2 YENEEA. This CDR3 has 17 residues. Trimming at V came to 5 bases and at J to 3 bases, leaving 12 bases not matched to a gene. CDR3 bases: TGTGCCAGCAGCGTCCCTCGGGACAGGGGATCCTACTATGGCTACACCTTC. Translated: CASSVPRDRGSYYGYTF.

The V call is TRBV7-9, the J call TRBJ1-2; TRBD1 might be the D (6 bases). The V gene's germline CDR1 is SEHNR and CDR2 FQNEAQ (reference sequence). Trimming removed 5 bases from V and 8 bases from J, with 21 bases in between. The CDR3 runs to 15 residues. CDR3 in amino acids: CASSPTGHGVWGYTF. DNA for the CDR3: TGTGCCAGCAGCCCTACGGGACATGGGGTGTGGGGCTACACCTTC.

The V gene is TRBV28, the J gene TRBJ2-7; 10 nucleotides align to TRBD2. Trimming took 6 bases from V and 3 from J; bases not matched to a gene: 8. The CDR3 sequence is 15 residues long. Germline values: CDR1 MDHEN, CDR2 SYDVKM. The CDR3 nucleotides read TGTGCCAGCAGCCCCCCTGGGACTAGCGTCTACGAGCAGTACTTC. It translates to CASSPPGTSVYEQYF.

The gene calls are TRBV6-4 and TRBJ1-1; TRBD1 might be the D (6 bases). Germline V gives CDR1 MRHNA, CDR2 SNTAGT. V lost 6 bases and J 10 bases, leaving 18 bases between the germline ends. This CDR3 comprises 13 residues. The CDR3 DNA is TGTGCCAGCAGCGCCTCCCTACAGGGCAGAGCTTTCTTT. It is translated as CASSASLQGRAFF.